The clone carrying this TCR beta chain was seen only once. Combining a sample-barcoded 5' primer with a J-beta primer mix, a second PCR ran for roughly 6 to 12 cycles. TCRdb reprocessed the 5' RACE reads via MiXCR and lists one record per CDR3 protein. The table shows about 970,000 distinct CDR3 sequences, with roughly 51% occurring only once. This record comes from a study of blood T cells in healthy people across ages. Germline-derived CDR1 and CDR2 are MDHEN and SYDVKM. V shed 7 bases and J shed 2 bases, with 15 bases lying between them. The CDR3 sequence is 16 residues long. The source material was blood. This receptor was taken from a woman aged 55-69 years in good health. The chain employs TRBV28 and TRBJ2-6; D remains unclear. This chain's CDR3 is CASNTLVGPGANVLTF. CDR3 coding DNA: TGTGCCAGCAATACCCTAGTTGGGCCTGGGGCCAACGTCCTGACTTTC. Looking up the rest from reference TRBV28 and TRBJ2-6 gives the full variable domain: DVKVTQSSRYLVKRTGEKVFLECVQDMDHENMFWYRQDPGLGLRLIYFSYDVKMKEKGDIPEGYSVSREKKERFSLILESASTNQTSMYLCASNTLVGPGANVLTFGAGSRLTVL.